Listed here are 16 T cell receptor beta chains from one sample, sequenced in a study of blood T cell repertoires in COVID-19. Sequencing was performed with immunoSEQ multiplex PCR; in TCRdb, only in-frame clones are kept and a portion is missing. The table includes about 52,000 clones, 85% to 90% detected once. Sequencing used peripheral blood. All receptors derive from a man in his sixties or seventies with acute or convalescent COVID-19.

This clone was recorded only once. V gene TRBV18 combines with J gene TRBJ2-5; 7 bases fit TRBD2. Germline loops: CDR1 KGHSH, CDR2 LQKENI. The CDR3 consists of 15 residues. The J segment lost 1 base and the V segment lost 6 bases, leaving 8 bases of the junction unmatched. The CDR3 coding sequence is TGTGCCAGCTCTCCGGCTAGCGGCACCCAAGAGACCCAGTACTTC. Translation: CASSPASGTQETQYF.

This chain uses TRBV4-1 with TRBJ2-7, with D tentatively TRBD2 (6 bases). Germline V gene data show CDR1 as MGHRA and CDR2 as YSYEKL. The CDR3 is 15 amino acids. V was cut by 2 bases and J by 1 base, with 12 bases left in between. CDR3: CASSQPLARSYEQYF. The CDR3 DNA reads TGCGCCAGCAGCCAACCACTAGCTAGATCCTACGAGCAGTACTTC.

CDR3: CASSLEGGLHSPLHF. In nucleotides, the CDR3 is TGTGCCAGCAGCTTAGAGGGAGGTTTGCATTCACCCCTCCACTTT. The chain couples TRBV7-2 to TRBJ1-6; D gene ambiguous. V lost 1 base and J lost 8, with 12 bases in between. The CDR3 extends over 15 amino acids. Germline V CDR1 and CDR2: SGHTA, FQGNSA. Supplemented by reference TRBV7-2 and TRBJ1-6, the full variable domain reads GAGVSQSPSNKVTEKGKDVELRCDPISGHTALYWYRQSLGQGLEFLIYFQGNSAPDKSGLPSDRFSAERTGGSVSTLTIQRTQQEDSAVYLCASSLEGGLHSPLHFGNGTRLTVT.

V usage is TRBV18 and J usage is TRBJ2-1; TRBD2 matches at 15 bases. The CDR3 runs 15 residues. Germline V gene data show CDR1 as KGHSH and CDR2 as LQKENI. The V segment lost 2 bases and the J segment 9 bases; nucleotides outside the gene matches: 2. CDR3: CASSPGTSGRIEQFF. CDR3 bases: TGTGCCAGCTCACCAGGGACTAGCGGGAGGATTGAGCAGTTCTTC.

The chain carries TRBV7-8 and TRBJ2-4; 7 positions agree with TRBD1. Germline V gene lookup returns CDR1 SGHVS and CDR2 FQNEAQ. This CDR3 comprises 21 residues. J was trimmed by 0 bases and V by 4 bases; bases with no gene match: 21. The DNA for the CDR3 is TGTGCCAGCAGCTCGCCAGGGGGAAGGGGGATTAACCCTCTAGCCAAAAACATTCAGTACTTC. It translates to CASSSPGGRGINPLAKNIQYF. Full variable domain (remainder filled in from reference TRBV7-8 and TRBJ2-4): GAGVSQSPRYKVAKRGQDVALRCDPISGHVSLFWYQQALGQGPEFLTYFQNEAQLDKSGLPSDRFFAERPEGSVSTLKIQRTQQEDSAVYLCASSSPGGRGINPLAKNIQYFGAGTRLSVL.

This CDR3 reads CASSSSWGSLSYEQYF. CDR3 nucleotides: TGTGCCAGCAGCTCTTCCTGGGGCAGTCTATCCTACGAGCAGTACTTC. V gene TRBV7-6 combines with J gene TRBJ2-7; D is possibly TRBD1 (5 bases). CDR1 is SGHVS, CDR2 FNYEAQ, per germline. This CDR3 comprises 16 residues. V lost 4 bases and J lost 1, with 17 bases in between.

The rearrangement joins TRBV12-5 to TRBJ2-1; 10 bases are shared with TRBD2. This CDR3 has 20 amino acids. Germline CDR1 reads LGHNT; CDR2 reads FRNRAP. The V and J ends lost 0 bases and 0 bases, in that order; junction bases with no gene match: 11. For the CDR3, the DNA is TGTGCTAGTGGTTTGGTAGTTCTAGCGGGGGACTTTAGCTCCTACAATGAGCAGTTCTTC. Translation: CASGLVVLAGDFSSYNEQFF. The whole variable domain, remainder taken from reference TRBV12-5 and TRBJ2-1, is DARVTQTPRHKVTEMGQEVTMRCQPILGHNTVFWYRQTMMQGLELLAYFRNRAPLDDSGMPKDRFSAEMPDATLATLKIQPSEPRDSAVYFCASGLVVLAGDFSSYNEQFFGPGTRLTVL.

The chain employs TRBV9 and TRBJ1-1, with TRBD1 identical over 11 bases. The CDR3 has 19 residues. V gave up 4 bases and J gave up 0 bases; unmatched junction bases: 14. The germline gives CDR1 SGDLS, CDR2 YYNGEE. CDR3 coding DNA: TGTGCCAGCAGCCCCCGGCGGACAGGGGGCGCGGGTATGAACACTGAAGCTTTCTTT. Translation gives CASSPRRTGGAGMNTEAFF.

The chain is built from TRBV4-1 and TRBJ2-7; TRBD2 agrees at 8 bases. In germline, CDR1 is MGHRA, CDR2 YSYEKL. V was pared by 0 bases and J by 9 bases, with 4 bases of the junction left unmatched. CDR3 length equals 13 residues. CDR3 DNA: TGCGCCAGCAGCCAAGATGGTAGCGGGGTGCAGTACGTC. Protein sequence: CASSQDGSGVQYV.

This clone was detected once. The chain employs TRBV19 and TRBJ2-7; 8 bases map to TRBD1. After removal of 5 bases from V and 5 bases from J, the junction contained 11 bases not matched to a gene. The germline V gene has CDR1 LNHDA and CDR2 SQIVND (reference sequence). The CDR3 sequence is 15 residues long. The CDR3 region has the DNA TGTGCCAGTAGTCCAAGGACAGGGAAGGTCGACGAGCAGTACTTC. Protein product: CASSPRTGKVDEQYF.

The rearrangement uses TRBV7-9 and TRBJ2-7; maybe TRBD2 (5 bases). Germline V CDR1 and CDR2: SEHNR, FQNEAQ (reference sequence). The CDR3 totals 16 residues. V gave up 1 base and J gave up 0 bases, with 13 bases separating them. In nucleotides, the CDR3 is TGTGCCAGCAGCTTAGAAACGGGAAGATTCTCCTACGAGCAGTACTTC. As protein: CASSLETGRFSYEQYF.

The CDR3 spells CASSSRGHSFMGADTQYF. The DNA of the CDR3 is TGCGCCAGCAGCTCCAGGGGACACAGCTTTATGGGAGCAGATACGCAGTATTTT. V usage is TRBV5-1 and J usage is TRBJ2-3, with D perhaps TRBD1 (6 bases). Germline-derived CDR1 and CDR2 are SGHRS and YFSETQ. CDR3 size: 18 residues. Trimming left V 3 bases short and J 4 bases short, with 24 bases between.

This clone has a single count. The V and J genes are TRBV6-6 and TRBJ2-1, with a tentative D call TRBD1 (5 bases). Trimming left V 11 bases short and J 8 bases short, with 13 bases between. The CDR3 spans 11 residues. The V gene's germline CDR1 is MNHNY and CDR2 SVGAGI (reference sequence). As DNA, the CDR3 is TGTGCCTCGTCAGGGTTCGATGAGCAGTTCTTC. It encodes CASSGFDEQFF.

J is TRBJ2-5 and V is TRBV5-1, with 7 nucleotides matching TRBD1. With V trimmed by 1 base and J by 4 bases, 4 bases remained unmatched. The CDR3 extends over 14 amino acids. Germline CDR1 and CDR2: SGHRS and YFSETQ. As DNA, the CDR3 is TGCGCCAGCAGCTTGAGGGCAGGGGGAGAGACCCAGTACTTC. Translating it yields CASSLRAGGETQYF.

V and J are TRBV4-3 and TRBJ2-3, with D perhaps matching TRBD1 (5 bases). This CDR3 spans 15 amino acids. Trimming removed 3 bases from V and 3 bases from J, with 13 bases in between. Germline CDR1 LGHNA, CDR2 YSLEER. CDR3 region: CASSHQGSRTDTQYF. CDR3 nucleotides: TGCGCCAGCAGCCACCAGGGTTCAAGGACAGATACGCAGTATTTT.

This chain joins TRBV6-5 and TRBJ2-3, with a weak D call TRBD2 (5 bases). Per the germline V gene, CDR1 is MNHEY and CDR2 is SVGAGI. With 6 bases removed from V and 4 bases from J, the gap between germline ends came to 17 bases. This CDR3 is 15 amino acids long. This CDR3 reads CASRPRRVAADTQYF. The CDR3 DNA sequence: TGTGCCAGCAGGCCTAGGCGGGTGGCGGCAGATACGCAGTATTTT.